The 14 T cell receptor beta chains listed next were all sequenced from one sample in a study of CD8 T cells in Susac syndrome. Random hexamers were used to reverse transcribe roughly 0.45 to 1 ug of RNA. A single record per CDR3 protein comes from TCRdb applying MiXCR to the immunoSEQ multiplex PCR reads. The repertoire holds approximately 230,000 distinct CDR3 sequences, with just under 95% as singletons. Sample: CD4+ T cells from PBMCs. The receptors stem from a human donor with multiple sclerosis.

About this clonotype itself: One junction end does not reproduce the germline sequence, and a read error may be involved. The DNA of the CDR3 is TGTGCTAGCAGCTTAAGTGCAGGGGGCAGCCCCGGGGAGCTGTTTTTT. It specifies CASSLSAGGSPGELFF. The V gene is TRBV7-7, the J gene TRBJ2-2; 8 nucleotides align to TRBD1. Germline V gene lookup returns CDR1 SSHAT and CDR2 FNYEAQ (reference sequence). This CDR3 is built from 16 residues.

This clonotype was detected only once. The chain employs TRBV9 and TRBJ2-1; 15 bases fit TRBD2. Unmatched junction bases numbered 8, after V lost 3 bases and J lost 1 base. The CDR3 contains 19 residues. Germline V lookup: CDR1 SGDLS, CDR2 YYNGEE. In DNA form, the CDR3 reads TGTGCCAGCAGCGCAGGACTAGCGGGAGGGGGAGGGTCCTACAATGAGCAGTTCTTC. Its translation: CASSAGLAGGGGSYNEQFF.

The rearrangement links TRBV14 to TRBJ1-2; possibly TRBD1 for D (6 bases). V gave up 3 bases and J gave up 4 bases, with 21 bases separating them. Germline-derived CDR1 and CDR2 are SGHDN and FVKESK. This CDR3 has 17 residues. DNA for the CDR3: TGTGCCAGCAGCCAGTTACAGGGAATTACTAACGGCTATGGCTACACCTTC. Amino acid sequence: CASSQLQGITNGYGYTF.

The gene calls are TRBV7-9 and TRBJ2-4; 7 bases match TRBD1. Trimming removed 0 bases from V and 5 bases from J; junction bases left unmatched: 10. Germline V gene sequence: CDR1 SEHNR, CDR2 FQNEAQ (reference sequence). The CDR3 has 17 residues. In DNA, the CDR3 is TGTGCCAGCAGCTTAGCGCTATCGACAGGGAGCCAAAACATTCAGTACTTC. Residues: CASSLALSTGSQNIQYF.

CDR3: CASSRPSGTEAFF. The CDR3 DNA is TGCGCCAGCAGCCGTCCAAGTGGGACTGAAGCTTTCTTT. This chain links TRBV5-1 with TRBJ1-1; D gene unclear. This CDR3 is 13 amino acids long. Trimming cost V 4 bases and J 5 bases, with 12 bases left between them. Germline lookup yields CDR1 SGHRS and CDR2 YFSETQ. Full variable domain (missing parts from reference TRBV5-1 and TRBJ1-1): KAGVTQTPRYLIKTRGQQVTLSCSPISGHRSVSWYQQTPGQGLQFLFEYFSETQRNKGNFPGRFSGRQFSNSRSEMNVSTLELGDSALYLCASSRPSGTEAFFGQGTRLTVV.

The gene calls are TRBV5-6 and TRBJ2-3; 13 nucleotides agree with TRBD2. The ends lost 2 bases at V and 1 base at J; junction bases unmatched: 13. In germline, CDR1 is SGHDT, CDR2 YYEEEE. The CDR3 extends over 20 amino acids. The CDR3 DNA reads TGTGCCAGCAGCTTCTTCGGGACCCGAGGACTAGCGGGAGGCACAGATACGCAGTATTTT. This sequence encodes CASSFFGTRGLAGGTDTQYF. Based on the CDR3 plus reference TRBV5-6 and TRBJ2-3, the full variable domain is DAGVTQSPTHLIKTRGQQVTLRCSPKSGHDTVSWYQQALGQGPQFIFQYYEEEERQRGNFPDRFSGHQFPNYSSELNVNALLLGDSALYLCASSFFGTRGLAGGTDTQYFGPGTRLTVL.

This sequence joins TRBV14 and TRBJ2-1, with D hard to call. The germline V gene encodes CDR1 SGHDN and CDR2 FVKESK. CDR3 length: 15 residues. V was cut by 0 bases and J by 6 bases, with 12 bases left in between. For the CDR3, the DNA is TGTGCCAGCAGCCAAGATTATCGGCCGACCAATGAGCAGTTCTTC. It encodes CASSQDYRPTNEQFF.

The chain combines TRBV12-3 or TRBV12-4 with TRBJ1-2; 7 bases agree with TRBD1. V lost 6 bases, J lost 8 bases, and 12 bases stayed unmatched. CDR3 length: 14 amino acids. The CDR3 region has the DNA TGTGCCAGCAGACTAACAGGGGTTCAGAAGGGCTACACCTTC. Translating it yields CASRLTGVQKGYTF.

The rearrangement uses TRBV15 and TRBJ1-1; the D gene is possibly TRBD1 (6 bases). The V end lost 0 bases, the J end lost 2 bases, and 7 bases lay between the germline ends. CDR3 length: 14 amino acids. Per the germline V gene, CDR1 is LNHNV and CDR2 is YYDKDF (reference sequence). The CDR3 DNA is TGTGCCACCAGCAGAGACAGGGGCAACACTGAAGCTTTCTTT. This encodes CATSRDRGNTEAFF.

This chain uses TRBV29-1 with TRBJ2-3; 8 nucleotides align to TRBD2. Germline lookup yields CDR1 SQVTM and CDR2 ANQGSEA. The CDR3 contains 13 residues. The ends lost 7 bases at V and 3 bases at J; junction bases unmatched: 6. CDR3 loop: CSAPGGATDTQYF. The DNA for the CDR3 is TGCAGCGCCCCCGGGGGGGCGACAGATACGCAGTATTTT.

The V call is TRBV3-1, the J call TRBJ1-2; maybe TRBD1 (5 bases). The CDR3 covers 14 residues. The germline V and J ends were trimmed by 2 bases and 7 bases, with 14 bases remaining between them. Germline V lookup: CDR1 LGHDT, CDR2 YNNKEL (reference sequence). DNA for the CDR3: TGTGCCAGCAGCCAAACAGGTTCTATGTTTGGCTACACCTTC. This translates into CASSQTGSMFGYTF. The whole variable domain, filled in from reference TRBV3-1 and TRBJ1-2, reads DTAVSQTPKYLVTQMGNDKSIKCEQNLGHDTMYWYKQDSKKFLKIMFSYNNKELIINETVPNRFSPKSPDKAHLNLHINSLELGDSAVYFCASSQTGSMFGYTFGSGTRLTVV.

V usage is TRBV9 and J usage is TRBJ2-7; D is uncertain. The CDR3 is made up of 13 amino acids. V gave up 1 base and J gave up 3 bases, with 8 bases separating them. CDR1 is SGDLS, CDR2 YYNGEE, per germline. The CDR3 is CASSVSKGYEQYF. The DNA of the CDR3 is TGTGCCAGCAGCGTATCAAAGGGCTACGAGCAGTACTTC.

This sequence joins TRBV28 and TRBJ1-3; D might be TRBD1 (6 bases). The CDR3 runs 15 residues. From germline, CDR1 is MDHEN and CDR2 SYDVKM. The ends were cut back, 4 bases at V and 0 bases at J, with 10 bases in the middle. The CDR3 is CASSSGHYSGNTIYF. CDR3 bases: TGTGCCAGCAGTTCGGGACACTACTCTGGAAACACCATATATTTT.

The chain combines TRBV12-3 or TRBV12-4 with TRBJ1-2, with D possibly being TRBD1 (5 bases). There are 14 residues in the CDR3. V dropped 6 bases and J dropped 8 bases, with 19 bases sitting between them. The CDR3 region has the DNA TGTGCCAGCAGCCCGGGGACCGCGCGTGGAGGCTACACCTTC. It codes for CASSPGTARGGYTF.